The clone carrying this T cell receptor (beta chain) was observed many times. Its specificity is unknown. Stated time point: patch test 1, 2 weeks after DPC sensitization. Treatment in this sample: therapeutic diphenylcyclopropenone sensitization with weekly scalp DPC. Investigators collected blood before applying each patch test. The library tagged individual cDNA molecules with unique molecular identifiers. TCRdb re-called the RACE reads through MiXCR, storing one row per CDR3 protein. The table includes 380,000 or so distinct CDR3 sequences, approximately 5.1% detected once. Per germline, CDR1 SQVTM and CDR2 ANQGSEA. Trimming shortened V by 6 bases and J by 5 bases, and 17 bases separated the two germline ends. This CDR3 is built from 13 residues. The data stem from a study of human T cells and chemical hapten exposure. Study results and caveats: The donor cohort had alopecia, so its immune response may not match that of healthy people.

The receptor comes from a woman between 50 and 59 years old with alopecia areata. Some clones in this sample may be carry-over from other donors' samples. Sequenced material: whole blood, taken in connection with sensitization to the hapten diphenylcyclopropenone (DPC). V gene TRBV29-1 combines with J gene TRBJ2-7; no firm D call. CDR3 residues: CSVASDLLDEQYF. In nucleotides, the CDR3 is TGCAGCGTAGCTTCGGACCTTTTGGACGAGCAGTACTTC.